The 5 T cell receptor beta chains listed next were all sequenced from one sample in a study of blood T cell repertoires in COVID-19. The assay was immunoSEQ multiplex PCR, and TCRdb's table has in-frame clones only and misses some. The sample shows 200,000 to 250,000 clones, 70% to 90% of them seen only once. Sequencing used peripheral blood. The receptor source for this set is a man aged 35 to 55 with acute or convalescent COVID-19.

V usage is TRBV2 and J usage is TRBJ2-3; 8 nucleotides agree with TRBD1. The CDR3 is 14 amino acids. Germline CDR1 and CDR2: SNHLY and FYNNEI. J lost 1 base, V lost 8 bases, and 5 bases had no gene match. CDR3 in amino acids: CASFPGQGTDTQYF. CDR3 coding DNA: TGTGCCAGCTTTCCGGGACAGGGCACAGATACGCAGTATTTT. Looking up the rest from reference TRBV2 and TRBJ2-3 gives the full variable domain: EPEVTQTPSHQVTQMGQEVILRCVPISNHLYFYWYRQILGQKVEFLVSFYNNEISEKSEIFDDQFSVERPDGSNFTLKIRSTKLEDSAMYFCASFPGQGTDTQYFGPGTRLTVL.

The CDR3 here is CAISGLGELFF. The CDR3 region has the DNA TGTGCCATCAGTGGTCTCGGGGAGCTGTTTTTT. The rearrangement joins TRBV10-3 to TRBJ2-2; no firm D call. There are 11 residues in the CDR3. CDR1 is ENHRY, CDR2 SYGVKD, per germline. V shed 4 bases and J shed 7 bases, with 4 bases lying between them.

In its sample, this clone was seen once. This chain connects TRBV30 to TRBJ1-2, with 10 bases lining up with TRBD1. CDR1 is GTSNPN and CDR2 is SVGIG in the germline V gene (reference sequence). CDR3 length: 13 amino acids. The junction had 3 bases not matched to a gene; V was cut back by 2 bases and J by 6 bases. CDR3 amino acids: CAWSSGTGDGYTF. The CDR3 DNA reads TGTGCCTGGAGTTCCGGGACAGGGGATGGCTACACCTTC.

This clone showed up just a few times. The V call is TRBV11-2, the J call TRBJ2-2; D is unresolved. The germline gives CDR1 SGHAT, CDR2 FQNNGV. The CDR3 is 13 amino acids. V was trimmed by 8 bases and J by 5 bases, leaving 12 bases between them. In DNA form, the CDR3 reads TGTGCCAGCGCAGTGCTCAGGACCGGGGAGCTGTTTTTT. It yields the protein CASAVLRTGELFF.

This sequence joins TRBV5-6 and TRBJ1-6; D remains ambiguous. The CDR3 sequence is 16 residues long. Germline V lookup: CDR1 SGHDT, CDR2 YYEEEE. The V end was cut by 1 base, the J end by 14 bases, with 22 bases between. The DNA of the CDR3 is TGTGCCAGCAGCTTGTATAGGCTGCCGAGGGATCGGGCCCTCCACTTT. It specifies CASSLYRLPRDRALHF.